A selection of T cell receptor beta chains follows, all from one sample in a study of blood T cell repertoires in COVID-19. The method was immunoSEQ multiplex PCR; TCRdb's version includes in-frame clones alone and lacks a portion of them. The sample records hundreds of thousands of clones, 85% being singletons. Source material: PBMCs or T cells enriched from blood (not recorded which). The receptors come from a woman in her forties or fifties with acute COVID-19. Each CDR3 is given with its conserved first and last residue. D genes are given only for firm matches. Clone sizes are given selectively: once, few, many, or a class where the clone is expanded.

v_gene	abundance	j_gene	d_gene	CDR3aa	CDR3nt
TRBV6-2/TRBV6-3	NA	TRBJ1-2	TRBD1	CASSPGQGSTF	TGTGCCAGCAGCCCCGGACAGGGATCGACCTTC
TRBV2	NA	TRBJ1-2	NA	CASSDRSGAYGYTF	TGTGCCAGCAGTGATAGGTCAGGGGCCTATGGCTACACCTTC
TRBV10-3	NA	TRBJ1-1	TRBD1	CAISESLTVSGGNTEAFF	TGTGCCATCAGTGAGTCGCTAACCGTATCAGGGGGCAACACTGAAGCTTTCTTT
TRBV4-1	once	TRBJ1-2	NA	CASSQDRTPNYGYTF	TGCGCCAGCAGCCAAGACAGGACACCGAACTATGGCTACACCTTC
TRBV7-2	once	TRBJ2-7	TRBD2	CASSLAAGGPEYEQYF	TGTGCCAGCAGCTTAGCGGCGGGGGGGCCGGAATACGAGCAGTACTTC
TRBV11-2	NA	TRBJ2-5	NA	CASSLIVVETQYF	TGTGCCAGCAGCTTAATCGTCGTAGAGACCCAGTACTTC
TRBV18	NA	TRBJ1-6	TRBD1	CASSLQGADNSPLHF	TGTGCCAGCTCACTACAGGGGGCTGATAATTCACCCCTCCACTTT
TRBV6-5	NA	TRBJ1-2	NA	CASSFRTELITSGYTF	TGTGCCAGCAGTTTCCGGACAGAGCTAATTACTAGTGGCTACACCTTC
TRBV30	NA	TRBJ2-1	TRBD1	CAWDRGGEQFF	TGTGCCTGGGACAGGGGCGGTGAGCAGTTCTTC
TRBV27	many	TRBJ2-7	TRBD2	CASRGTSGSYEQYF	TGTGCCAGCAGAGGGACTAGCGGGTCCTACGAGCAGTACTTC
TRBV7-2	NA	TRBJ2-1	TRBD1	CASSAVQGIYEQFF	TGTGCCAGCAGCGCCGTACAGGGGATCTATGAGCAGTTCTTC
TRBV9	NA	TRBJ1-1	NA	CASSVGSVNTEAFF	TGTGCCAGCAGCGTAGGATCAGTGAACACTGAAGCTTTCTTT
TRBV19	NA	TRBJ1-2	TRBD1	CASSVTGQGNYGYTF	TGTGCCAGTAGTGTCACCGGACAGGGGAACTATGGCTACACCTTC
TRBV5-6	NA	TRBJ2-7	NA	CASSLGARGSSYEQYF	TGTGCCAGCAGCTTGGGGGCTCGGGGGTCCTCCTACGAGCAGTACTTC
TRBV5-1	NA	TRBJ2-3	NA	CASSAEGADTQYF	TGCGCCAGCAGTGCCGAGGGGGCAGATACGCAGTATTTT
TRBV5-1	NA	TRBJ1-6	NA	CASSLGDYNSPLHF	TGCGCCAGCAGCTTGGGAGACTATAATTCACCCCTCCACTTT
TRBV25-1	NA	TRBJ2-5	TRBD1	CASLRQGHQETQYF	TGTGCCAGCCTACGACAGGGGCACCAAGAGACCCAGTACTTC
TRBV7-2	NA	TRBJ1-1	TRBD1	CASSSGTGWTEAFF	TGTGCCAGCAGCTCTGGGACAGGTTGGACTGAAGCTTTCTTT
TRBV9	NA	TRBJ1-2	NA	CASSDGEGYGYTF	TGTGCCAGCAGCGACGGGGAAGGATATGGCTACACCTTC
TRBV5-1	NA	TRBJ1-3	TRBD1	CASSLGTDATIYF	TGCGCCAGCAGCTTAGGGACAGATGCCACCATATATTTT
TRBV7-2	NA	TRBJ1-3	NA	CASSLRVDGNTIYF	TGTGCCAGCAGCTTGAGGGTGGATGGAAACACCATATATTTT
TRBV19	NA	TRBJ1-4	TRBD1	CASSMTGMRNEKLFF	TGTGCCAGTAGTATGACAGGGATGAGGAATGAAAAACTGTTTTTT
TRBV18	NA	TRBJ1-2	TRBD1	CASSPPSRGQGANGYTF	TGTGCCAGCTCACCACCTTCACGCGGACAGGGGGCGAATGGCTACACCTTC
TRBV7-3	NA	TRBJ2-3	TRBD2	CASSSLAGPTDTQYF	TGTGCCAGCAGCTCCTTAGCGGGCCCCACAGATACGCAGTATTTT
TRBV7-3	NA	TRBJ2-2	NA	CASSLSLRGVTGELFF	TGTGCCAGCAGTCTAAGCCTCAGGGGCGTCACCGGGGAGCTGTTTTTT
TRBV6-2/TRBV6-3	NA	TRBJ1-6	TRBD1	CASSRRQGPNSPLHF	TGTGCCAGCAGCCGCCGACAGGGACCTAATTCACCCCTCCACTTT
TRBV7-9	NA	TRBJ2-5	TRBD1	CASSKGQGSETQYF	TGTGCCAGCAGCAAGGGACAGGGAAGTGAGACCCAGTACTTC
TRBV27	NA	TRBJ2-7	TRBD1	CASSLQRRRQGAYEQYF	TGTGCCAGCAGTTTACAGAGGCGGAGACAGGGGGCATACGAGCAGTACTTC
TRBV19	many	TRBJ1-1	TRBD1	CASSGDRGTEAFF	TGTGCCAGTAGTGGTGACAGGGGCACTGAAGCTTTCTTT
TRBV30	once	TRBJ1-1	TRBD1	CAWSDRGATEAFF	TGTGCCTGGAGTGACAGGGGGGCGACTGAAGCTTTCTTT
TRBV5-1	once	TRBJ2-2	TRBD1	CASSSPGTGHTGELFF	TGCGCCAGCAGCTCCCCCGGGACAGGGCACACCGGGGAGCTGTTTTTT
TRBV7-3	NA	TRBJ1-1	NA	CASSLRGASDPTEAFF	TGTGCCAGCAGCCTAAGGGGAGCTAGCGACCCCACTGAAGCTTTCTTT
TRBV18	NA	TRBJ1-5	NA	CASSPNRDSERAQHF	TGTGCCAGCTCACCAAACCGGGACTCCGAACGAGCCCAGCATTTT
TRBV13	once	TRBJ1-5	NA	CASSLGSGGPQHF	TGTGCCAGCAGCTTAGGTTCGGGGGGCCCCCAGCATTTT
TRBV27	NA	TRBJ2-1	NA	CASRVGTTYNEQFF	TGTGCCAGCAGGGTAGGGACAACATACAATGAGCAGTTCTTC
TRBV5-1	NA	TRBJ1-3	TRBD1	CASSLEGQPIYF	TGCGCCAGCAGCTTGGAGGGACAGCCCATATATTTT